This T cell receptor (beta chain) is drawn from a study of long-term antiretroviral therapy in people with HIV. Survey-level resolution applied to immunoSEQ assay v3.0. Sequencing was performed with immunoSEQ multiplex PCR; in TCRdb, only in-frame clones are kept and a portion is missing. The repertoire holds almost 35,000 clones, with about 85% as singletons. CDR3 size: 15 residues. CDR1 and CDR2 (germline): SGHKS, YYEKEE (reference sequence). With 0 bases removed from V and 4 bases from J, the gap between germline ends came to 11 bases. This clonotype was sampled from a woman aged 25 to 39 with HIV. This rearrangement joins TRBV5-5 to TRBJ1-3; D possibly corresponds to TRBD1 (6 bases). The input for sequencing was unsorted PBMCs, taken roughly 2.8 years before starting antiretroviral therapy. The CDR3 nucleotides are TGTGCCAGCAGCTTGGACTGGACAGAAGGAAACACCATATATTTT. Its protein product is CASSLDWTEGNTIYF.